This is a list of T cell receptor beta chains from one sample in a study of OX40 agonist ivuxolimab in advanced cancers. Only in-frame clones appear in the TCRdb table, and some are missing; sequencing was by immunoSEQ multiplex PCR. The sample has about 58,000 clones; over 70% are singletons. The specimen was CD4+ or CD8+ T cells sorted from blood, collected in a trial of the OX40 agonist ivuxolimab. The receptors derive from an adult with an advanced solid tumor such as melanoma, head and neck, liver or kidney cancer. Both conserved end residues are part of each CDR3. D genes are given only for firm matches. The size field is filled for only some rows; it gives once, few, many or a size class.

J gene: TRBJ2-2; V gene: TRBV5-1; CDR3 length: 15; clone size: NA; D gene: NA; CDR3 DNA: TGCGCCAGCAGCCCACGGGACCCGGGAAACGGGGAGCTGTTTTTT; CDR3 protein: CASSPRDPGNGELFF
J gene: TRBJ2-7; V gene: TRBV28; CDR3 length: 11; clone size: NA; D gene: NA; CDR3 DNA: TGTGCCAGCAGTACCCCATACGAGCAGTACTTC; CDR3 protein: CASSTPYEQYF
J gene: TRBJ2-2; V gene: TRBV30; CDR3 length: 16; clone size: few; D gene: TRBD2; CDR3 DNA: TGTGCCTGGAGTCGGACTAGCGGCGCGAACACCGGGGAGCTGTTTTTT; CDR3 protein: CAWSRTSGANTGELFF
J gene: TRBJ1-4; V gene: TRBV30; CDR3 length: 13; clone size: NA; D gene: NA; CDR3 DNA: TGTGCCTGGAGCCTGGGACCTCAGGGGAGGCTGTTTTTT; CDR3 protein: CAWSLGPQGRLFF
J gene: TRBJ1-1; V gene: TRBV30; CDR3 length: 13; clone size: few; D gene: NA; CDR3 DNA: TGTGCCTGGAGTGTACAGGAGAACACTGAAGCTTTCTTT; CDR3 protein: CAWSVQENTEAFF
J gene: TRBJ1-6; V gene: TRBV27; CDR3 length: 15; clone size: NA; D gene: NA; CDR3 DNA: TGTGCCAGCAGTTTACCCCGACAGTTTAATTCACCCCTCCACTTT; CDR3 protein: CASSLPRQFNSPLHF
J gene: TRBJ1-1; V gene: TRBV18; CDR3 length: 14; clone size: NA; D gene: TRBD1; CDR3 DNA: TGTGCCAGCTCAGCTACAGGGGCAAATACTGAAGCTTTCTTT; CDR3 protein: CASSATGANTEAFF
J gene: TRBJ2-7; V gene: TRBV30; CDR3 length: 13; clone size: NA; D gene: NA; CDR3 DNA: TGTGCCGGAAACGTAGTGTCTGCCTACGAGCAGTACTTC; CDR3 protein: CAGNVVSAYEQYF
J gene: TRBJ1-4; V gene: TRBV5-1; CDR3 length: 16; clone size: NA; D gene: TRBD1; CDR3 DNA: TGCGCCAGCAGCTTGGCCGTCGGGACAGGGGTCGGAAAACTGTTTTTT; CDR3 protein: CASSLAVGTGVGKLFF
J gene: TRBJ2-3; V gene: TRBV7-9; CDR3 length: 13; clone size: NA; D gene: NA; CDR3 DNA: TGTGCCAGCAGCCCCGGGAACACAGATACGCAGTATTTT; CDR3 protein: CASSPGNTDTQYF
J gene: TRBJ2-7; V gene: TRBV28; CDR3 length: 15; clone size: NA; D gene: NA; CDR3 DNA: TGTGCCAGCAGTTTATACGGTAGCGGCACCTACGAGCAGTACTTC; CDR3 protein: CASSLYGSGTYEQYF
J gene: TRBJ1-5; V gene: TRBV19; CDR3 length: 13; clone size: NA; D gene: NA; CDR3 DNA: TGTGCCAGTAGTATCCGGGCGCATCAGCCCCAGCATTTT; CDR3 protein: CASSIRAHQPQHF
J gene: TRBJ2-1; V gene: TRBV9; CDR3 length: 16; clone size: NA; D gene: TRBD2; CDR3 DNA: TGTGCCAGCAGCGTAGTAGGACTAGCGGGACTCAATGAGCAGTTCTTC; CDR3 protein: CASSVVGLAGLNEQFF
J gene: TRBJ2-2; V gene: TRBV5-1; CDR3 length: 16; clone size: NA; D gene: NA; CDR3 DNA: TGCGCCAGCAGCCCGCCAAAGTCAGAGAACACCGGGGAGCTGTTTTTT; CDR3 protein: CASSPPKSENTGELFF
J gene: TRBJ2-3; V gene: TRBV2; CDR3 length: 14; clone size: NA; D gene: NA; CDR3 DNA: TGTGCCAGTCAACTAGATTGGCGCACAGATACGCAGTATTTT; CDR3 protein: CASQLDWRTDTQYF
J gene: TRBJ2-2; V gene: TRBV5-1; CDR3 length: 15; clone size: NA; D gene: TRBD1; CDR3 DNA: TGCGCCAGCACCCTCGGACAGGGGGCGGGCGGGGAGCTGTTTTTT; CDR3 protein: CASTLGQGAGGELFF
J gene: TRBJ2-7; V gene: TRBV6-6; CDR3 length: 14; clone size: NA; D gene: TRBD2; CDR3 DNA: TGTGCCAGCGGATTTAGCGGGTCCAACTACGAGCAGTACTTC; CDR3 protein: CASGFSGSNYEQYF
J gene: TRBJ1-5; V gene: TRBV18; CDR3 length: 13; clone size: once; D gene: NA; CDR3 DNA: TGTGCCAGCTCACTCAACCTCAATCAGCCCCAGCATTTT; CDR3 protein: CASSLNLNQPQHF
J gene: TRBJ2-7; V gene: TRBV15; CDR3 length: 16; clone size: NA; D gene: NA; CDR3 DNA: TGTGCCACCAGCAGAGATCCCCCAGGGGAAGCGGCCGAGCAGTACTTC; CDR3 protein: CATSRDPPGEAAEQYF
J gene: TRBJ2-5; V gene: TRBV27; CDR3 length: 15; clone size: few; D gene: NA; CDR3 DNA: TGTGCCAGCAGATTGAACCGGGACACCCTCGCGACCCAGTACTTC; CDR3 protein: CASRLNRDTLATQYF
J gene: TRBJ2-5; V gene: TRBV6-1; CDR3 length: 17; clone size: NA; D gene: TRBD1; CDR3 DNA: TGTGCCAGCAGTGAATACCCCGTTGGGACAGGGCAAGAGACCCAGTACTTC; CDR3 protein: CASSEYPVGTGQETQYF
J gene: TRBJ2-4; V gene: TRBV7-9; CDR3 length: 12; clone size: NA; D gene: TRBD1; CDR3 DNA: TGTGCCAGCAGCCCGGGACAGAACATTCAGTACTTC; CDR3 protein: CASSPGQNIQYF
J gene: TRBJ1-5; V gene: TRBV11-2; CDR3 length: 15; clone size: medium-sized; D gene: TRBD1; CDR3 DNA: TGTGCCAGCAGCTTAGATCAGGGGGCGGAGCAGCCCCAGCATTTT; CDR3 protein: CASSLDQGAEQPQHF
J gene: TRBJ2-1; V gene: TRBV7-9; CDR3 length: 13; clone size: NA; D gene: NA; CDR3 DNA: TGTGCCAGCACCCTAGGAGCGAACAATGAGCAGTTCTTC; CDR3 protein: CASTLGANNEQFF
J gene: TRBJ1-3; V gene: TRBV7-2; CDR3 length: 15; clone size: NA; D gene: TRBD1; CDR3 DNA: TGTGCCAGCAGCGCAGGGGGGGCGGGTGGAAACACCATATATTTT; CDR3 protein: CASSAGGAGGNTIYF
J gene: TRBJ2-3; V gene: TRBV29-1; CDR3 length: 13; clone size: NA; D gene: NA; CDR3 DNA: TGCAGCGTTGCTCGCGGGATAAAAGATACGCAGTATTTT; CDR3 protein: CSVARGIKDTQYF
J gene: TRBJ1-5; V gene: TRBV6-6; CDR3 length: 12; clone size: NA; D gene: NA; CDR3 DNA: TGTGCCAGCAGGGACGGAAATCAGCCCCAGCATTTT; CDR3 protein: CASRDGNQPQHF
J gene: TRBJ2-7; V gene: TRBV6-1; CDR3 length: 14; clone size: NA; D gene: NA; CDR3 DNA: TGTGCCAGCAGTGACATACCGATGAACTACGAGCAGTACTTC; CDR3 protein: CASSDIPMNYEQYF
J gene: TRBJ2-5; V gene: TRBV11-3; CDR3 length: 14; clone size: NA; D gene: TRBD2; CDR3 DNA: TGTGCCAGCAGCCCAAGCGGGACCTCAGAGACCCAGTACTTC; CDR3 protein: CASSPSGTSETQYF
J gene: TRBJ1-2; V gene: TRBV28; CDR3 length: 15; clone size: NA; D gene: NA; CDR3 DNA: TGTGCCACCCCCAGTCGTAATGGGGACGGCTATGGCTACACCTTC; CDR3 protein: CATPSRNGDGYGYTF
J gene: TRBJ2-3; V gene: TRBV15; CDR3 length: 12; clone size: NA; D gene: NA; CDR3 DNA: TGTGCCACCAGCAGAGATCGGGATACGCAGTATTTT; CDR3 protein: CATSRDRDTQYF
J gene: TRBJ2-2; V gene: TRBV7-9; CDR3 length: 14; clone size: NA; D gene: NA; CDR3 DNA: TGTGCCAGCAGCTCCTATTCGAACACCGGGGAGCTGTTTTTT; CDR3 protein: CASSSYSNTGELFF
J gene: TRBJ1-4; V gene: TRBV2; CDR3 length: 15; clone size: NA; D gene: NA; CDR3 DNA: TGTGCCAGCAGTGTAACGGAGGCAACTAATGAAAAACTGTTTTTT; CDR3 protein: CASSVTEATNEKLFF
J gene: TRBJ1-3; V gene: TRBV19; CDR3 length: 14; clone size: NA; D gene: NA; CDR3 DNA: TGTGCCAGTAGTATAGGGGGCGACGGAAACACCATATATTTT; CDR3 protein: CASSIGGDGNTIYF
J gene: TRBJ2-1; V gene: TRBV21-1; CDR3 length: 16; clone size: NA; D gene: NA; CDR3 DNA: TGTGCCAGCAGTACATTAGCGGGAGCACGGAGGGATGAGCAGTTCTTC; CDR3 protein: CASSTLAGARRDEQFF
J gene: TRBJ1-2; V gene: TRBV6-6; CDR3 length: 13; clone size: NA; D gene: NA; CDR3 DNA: TGTGCCAGCAGGCTGGGAGCTAACTATGGCTACACCTTC; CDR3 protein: CASRLGANYGYTF
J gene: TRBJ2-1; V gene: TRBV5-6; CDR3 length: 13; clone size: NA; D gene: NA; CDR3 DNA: TGTGCCAGCAGCTTGGCAGGGTTGTGGGAGCAGTTCTTC; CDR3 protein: CASSLAGLWEQFF
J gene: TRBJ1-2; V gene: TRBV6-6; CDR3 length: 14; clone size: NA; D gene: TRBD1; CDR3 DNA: TGTGCCAGCAGACAGCAGGGGGCAGACTATGGCTACACCTTC; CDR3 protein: CASRQQGADYGYTF
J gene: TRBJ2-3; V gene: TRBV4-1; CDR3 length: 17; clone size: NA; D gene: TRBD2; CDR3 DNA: TGCGCCAGCAGCCACGAGGGTAGAGCGGGGATCACAGATACGCAGTATTTT; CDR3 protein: CASSHEGRAGITDTQYF
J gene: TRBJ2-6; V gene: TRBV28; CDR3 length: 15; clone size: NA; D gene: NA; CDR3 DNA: TGTGCCAGCGGGCAGGGGCTCGCTGGGGCCAACGTCCTGACTTTC; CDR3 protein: CASGQGLAGANVLTF
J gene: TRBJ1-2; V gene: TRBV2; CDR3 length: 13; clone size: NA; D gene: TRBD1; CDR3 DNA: TGTGCCAGCAGTGGGGACAGGGCAGGAGGCTACACCTTC; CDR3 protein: CASSGDRAGGYTF
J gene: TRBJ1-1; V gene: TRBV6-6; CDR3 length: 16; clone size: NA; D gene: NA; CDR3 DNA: TGTGCCAGCCCTGCCGAGGGTCGCGGGGTGAACACTGAAGCTTTCTTT; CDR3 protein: CASPAEGRGVNTEAFF
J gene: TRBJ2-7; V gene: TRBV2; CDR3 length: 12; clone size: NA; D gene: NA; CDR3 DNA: TGTGCCAGCAGTGAGGGGGGCTACGAGCAGTACTTC; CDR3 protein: CASSEGGYEQYF
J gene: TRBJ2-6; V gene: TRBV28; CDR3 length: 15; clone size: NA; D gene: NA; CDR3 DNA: TGTGCCAGCAGTTTACGGGCCCTGGAGGCCAACGTCCTGACTTTC; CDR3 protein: CASSLRALEANVLTF
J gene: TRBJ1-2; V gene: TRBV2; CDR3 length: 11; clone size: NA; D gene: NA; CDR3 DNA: TGTGCTCAGGGCCTTCGCTATGGCTACACCTTC; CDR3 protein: CAQGLRYGYTF